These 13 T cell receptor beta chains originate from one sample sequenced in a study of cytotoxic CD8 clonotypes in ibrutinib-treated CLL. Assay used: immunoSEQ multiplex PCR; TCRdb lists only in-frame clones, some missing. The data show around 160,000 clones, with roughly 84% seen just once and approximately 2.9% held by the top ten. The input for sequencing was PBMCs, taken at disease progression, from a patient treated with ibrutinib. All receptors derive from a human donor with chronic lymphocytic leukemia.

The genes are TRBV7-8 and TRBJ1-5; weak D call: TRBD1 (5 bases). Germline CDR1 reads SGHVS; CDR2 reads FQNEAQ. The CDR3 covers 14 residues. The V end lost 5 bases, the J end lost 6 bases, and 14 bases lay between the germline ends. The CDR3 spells CASSAPGAGQPQHF. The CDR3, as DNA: TGTGCCAGCAGCGCTCCTGGGGCCGGTCAGCCCCAGCATTTT.

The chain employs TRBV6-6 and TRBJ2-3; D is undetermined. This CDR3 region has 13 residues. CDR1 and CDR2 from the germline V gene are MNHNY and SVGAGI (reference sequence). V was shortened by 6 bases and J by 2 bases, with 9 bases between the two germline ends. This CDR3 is CASSLASTDTQYF. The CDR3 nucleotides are TGTGCCAGCAGCCTCGCCTCCACAGATACGCAGTATTTT.

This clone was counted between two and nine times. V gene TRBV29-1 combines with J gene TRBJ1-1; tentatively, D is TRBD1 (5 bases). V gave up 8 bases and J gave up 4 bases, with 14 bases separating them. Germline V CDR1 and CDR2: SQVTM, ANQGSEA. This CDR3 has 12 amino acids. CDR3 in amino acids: CSSGSGGTEAFF. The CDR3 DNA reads TGCAGCTCTGGATCGGGGGGCACTGAAGCTTTCTTT.

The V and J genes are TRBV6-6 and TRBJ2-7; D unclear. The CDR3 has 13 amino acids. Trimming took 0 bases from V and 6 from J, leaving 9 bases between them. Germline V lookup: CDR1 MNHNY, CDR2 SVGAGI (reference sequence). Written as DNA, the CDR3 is TGTGCCAGCAGTTACTCCCCCGGCATCGAGCAGTACTTC. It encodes CASSYSPGIEQYF.

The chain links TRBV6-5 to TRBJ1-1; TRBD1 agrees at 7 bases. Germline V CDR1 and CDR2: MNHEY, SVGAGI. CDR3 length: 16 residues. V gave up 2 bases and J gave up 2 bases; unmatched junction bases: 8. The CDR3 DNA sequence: TGTGCCAGCAGTTACGGCAGGGGGATCCCTAACACTGAAGCTTTCTTT. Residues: CASSYGRGIPNTEAFF.

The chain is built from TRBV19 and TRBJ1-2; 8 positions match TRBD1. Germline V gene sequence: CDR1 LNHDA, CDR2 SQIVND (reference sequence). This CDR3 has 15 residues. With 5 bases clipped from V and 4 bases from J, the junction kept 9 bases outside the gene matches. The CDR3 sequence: CASSVDRGRSYGYTF. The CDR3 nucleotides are TGTGCCAGTAGTGTCGACAGGGGCCGGAGCTATGGCTACACCTTC.

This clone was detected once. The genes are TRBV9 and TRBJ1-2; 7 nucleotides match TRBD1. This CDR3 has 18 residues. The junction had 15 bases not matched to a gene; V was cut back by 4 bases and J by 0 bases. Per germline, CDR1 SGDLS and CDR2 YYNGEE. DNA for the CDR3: TGTGCCAGCAGCCTCCAGGAGGCCAAAGGGGGCTCTAACTATGGCTACACCTTC. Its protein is CASSLQEAKGGSNYGYTF.

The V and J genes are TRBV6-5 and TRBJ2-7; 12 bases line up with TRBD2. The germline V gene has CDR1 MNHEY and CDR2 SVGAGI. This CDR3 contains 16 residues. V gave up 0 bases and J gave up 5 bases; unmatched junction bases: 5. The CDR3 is CASSYSPLAGGHEQYF. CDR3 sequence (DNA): TGTGCCAGCAGTTACTCTCCACTAGCGGGAGGCCACGAGCAGTACTTC.

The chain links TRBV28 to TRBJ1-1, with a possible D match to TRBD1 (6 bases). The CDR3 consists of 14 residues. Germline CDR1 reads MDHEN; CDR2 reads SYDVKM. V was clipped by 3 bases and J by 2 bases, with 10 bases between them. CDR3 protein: CASSFLDSNTEAFF. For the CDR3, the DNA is TGTGCCAGCAGTTTTCTGGACAGCAACACTGAAGCTTTCTTT.

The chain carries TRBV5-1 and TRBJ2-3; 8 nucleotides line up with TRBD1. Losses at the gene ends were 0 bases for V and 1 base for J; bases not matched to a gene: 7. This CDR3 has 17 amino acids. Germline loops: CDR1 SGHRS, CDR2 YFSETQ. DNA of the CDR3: TGCGCCAGCAGCTTGGGTCAGGGGGCGCGCGGCACAGATACGCAGTATTTT. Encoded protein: CASSLGQGARGTDTQYF.

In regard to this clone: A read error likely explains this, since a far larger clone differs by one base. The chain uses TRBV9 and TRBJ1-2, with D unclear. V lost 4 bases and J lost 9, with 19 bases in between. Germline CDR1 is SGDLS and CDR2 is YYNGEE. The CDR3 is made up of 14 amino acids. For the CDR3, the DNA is TGTGCCAGCAGCATAGATTCTGGGATCAGTAGCTACACCTTC. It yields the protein CASSIDSGISSYTF.

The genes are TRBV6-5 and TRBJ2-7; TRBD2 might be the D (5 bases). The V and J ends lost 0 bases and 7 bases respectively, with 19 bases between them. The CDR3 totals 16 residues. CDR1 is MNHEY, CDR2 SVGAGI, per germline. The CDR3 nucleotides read TGTGCCAGCAGTTACTCGAGCCCCCGTCGGGGTGTGGAGCAGTACTTC. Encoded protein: CASSYSSPRRGVEQYF.

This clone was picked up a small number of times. The CDR3 DNA follows: TGTGCCAGCAGCTTAGTAGGGGACCTTAACTATGGCTACACCTTC. It encodes CASSLVGDLNYGYTF. This chain uses TRBV7-9 with TRBJ1-2; tentative D call: TRBD1 (5 bases). The ends were cut back, 1 base at V and 1 base at J, with 10 bases in the middle. Germline-derived CDR1 and CDR2 are SEHNR and FQNEAQ (reference sequence). There are 15 residues in the CDR3. Based on the CDR3 plus reference TRBV7-9 and TRBJ1-2, the full variable domain is DTGVSQNPRHKITKRGQNVTFRCDPISEHNRLYWYRQTLGQGPEFLTYFQNEAQLEKSRLLSDRFSAERPKGSFSTLEIQRTEQGDSAMYLCASSLVGDLNYGYTFGSGTRLTVV.